What follows is one T cell receptor (beta chain) and its context. Its antigen is unidentified. Through a sample-barcoded 5' primer and a J-beta primer mix, a second PCR was run for roughly 7 to 11 cycles. In TCRdb, the 5' RACE reads were re-called with MiXCR into one record per CDR3 protein. The sample holds approximately 690,000 distinct CDR3 sequences, approximately 50% seen once. This specimen comes from a study of blood T cells in healthy people across ages. Study-level results: Long-lived donors had more naive CD4+ cells and higher diversity than aged donors.

Trimming left V 1 base short and J 2 bases short, with 20 bases between. CDR1 and CDR2 (germline): LGHNA, YSLEER. The CDR3 extends over 18 amino acids. This clonotype originated in a man aged 55-75 years in good health. Sample: blood. The V and J genes are TRBV4-3 and TRBJ1-2, with D possibly being TRBD1 (6 bases). CDR3 protein: CASSQGVATGTQNYGYTF. CDR3 in DNA: TGCGCCAGCAGCCAAGGGGTGGCTACCGGGACACAGAACTATGGCTACACCTTC.